The 15 T cell receptor beta chains below all came from one sample that was sequenced in a study of STAT5B mutations in CD4+ large granular lymphocyte leukemia (dated by TCRdb to between 2020 and 2023). The library was built by means of the immunoSEQ multiplex PCR assay. TCRdb's version of the immuneACCESS table is confined to in-frame rearrangements and falls short of the full clone set. An unresolved V gene accounts for under half of the shortfall where checked; the remainder is of unknown origin. This sample lists 45,000 or so clones; around 86% were detected once. 2.6% of the sample belongs to the ten largest clones. Sequences were obtained from CD4+ T cells from blood buffy coats. The source of these receptors is a human donor in good health.

This chain connects TRBV5-5 to TRBJ1-1; D gene ambiguous. V dropped 4 bases and J dropped 1 base, with 23 bases sitting between them. This CDR3 has 18 amino acids. Germline CDR1 is SGHKS and CDR2 is YYEKEE (reference sequence). CDR3 sequence reads: CASSQQGTLLLTNTEAFF. The DNA of the CDR3 is TGTGCCAGCAGCCAACAAGGAACTCTCCTCTTAACGAACACTGAAGCTTTCTTT.

In DNA, the CDR3 is TGTGCCAGCAGCCTCAACACGAACACCGGGGAGCTGTTTTTT. Its translation is CASSLNTNTGELFF. The V gene is TRBV7-6, the J gene TRBJ2-2; D gene unclear. V dropped 5 bases and J dropped 0 bases, with 7 bases sitting between them. Germline V gene lookup returns CDR1 SGHVS and CDR2 FNYEAQ. CDR3 size: 14 residues. Drawing the rest from reference TRBV7-6 and TRBJ2-2, the complete variable domain is GAGVSQSPRYKVTKRGQDVALRCDPISGHVSLYWYRQALGQGPEFLTYFNYEAQQDKSGLPNDRFSAERPEGSISTLTIQRTEQRDSAMYRCASSLNTNTGELFFGEGSRLTVL.

The chain employs TRBV4-3 and TRBJ2-5, with TRBD2 identical over 7 bases. There are 14 residues in the CDR3. Trimming cost V 0 bases and J 8 bases; bases outside gene matches: 6. Germline assignment: CDR1 LGHNA and CDR2 YSLEER. As DNA, the CDR3 is TGCGCCAGCAGCCAAGAGGGAGGGCCGGTCACCCAGTACTTC. Residues: CASSQEGGPVTQYF.

The CDR3 reads CASSQLQGNTEAFF. The CDR3 region has the DNA TGTGCCAGCAGTCAATTACAGGGGAACACTGAAGCTTTCTTT. The chain carries TRBV27 and TRBJ1-1, with a possible D match to TRBD1 (6 bases). The V gene's germline CDR1 is MNHEY and CDR2 SMNVEV (reference sequence). Deletions cut 5 bases from V and 1 base from J, with 11 bases between. The CDR3 is made up of 14 amino acids.

V usage is TRBV6-5 and J usage is TRBJ1-5; D is unresolved. The length of the CDR3 is 14 residues. The V gene lost 5 bases and the J gene lost 3 bases, with 11 bases spanning the gap. Germline CDR1 MNHEY, CDR2 SVGAGI. The CDR3 region is CASSPVSFNQPQHF. The CDR3 nucleotides read TGTGCCAGCAGTCCGGTCTCCTTCAATCAGCCCCAGCATTTT.

The chain is built from TRBV7-3 and TRBJ2-3; 9 bases align to TRBD2. The CDR3 sequence is 14 residues long. Germline CDR1 is SGHTA and CDR2 is FQGTGA. The V gene end was trimmed by 4 bases and the J gene end by 1 base; junction bases not matched to a gene: 0. This CDR3 reads CASSWTSGTDTQYF. CDR3 bases: TGTGCCAGCAGCTGGACTAGCGGCACAGATACGCAGTATTTT.

CDR3 amino acids: CAISDGEGGNARMRSPLHF. DNA for the CDR3: TGTGCCATCAGTGACGGAGAGGGAGGTAACGCGAGGATGCGATCACCCCTCCACTTT. This chain uses TRBV10-3 with TRBJ1-6; no reliable D call. The CDR3 is 19 amino acids. With 3 bases removed from V and 10 bases from J, the gap between germline ends came to 28 bases. From germline, CDR1 is ENHRY and CDR2 SYGVKD.

The chain carries TRBV2 and TRBJ2-7; no reliable D call. Germline-derived CDR1 and CDR2 are SNHLY and FYNNEI. Trimming left V 3 bases short and J 2 bases short, with 14 bases between. This CDR3 spans 15 amino acids. CDR3 in amino acids: CASSDIGPLAYEQYF. The CDR3 DNA sequence: TGTGCCAGCAGTGACATAGGACCGCTAGCCTACGAGCAGTACTTC.

J is TRBJ1-1 and V is TRBV28, with 9 bases fitting TRBD1. Germline V gene data show CDR1 as MDHEN and CDR2 as SYDVKM. The CDR3 has 16 amino acids. Losses at the gene ends were 2 bases for V and 0 bases for J; bases not matched to a gene: 4. This CDR3 is CASSLGGQGLNTEAFF. CDR3 nucleotides: TGTGCCAGCAGTTTAGGGGGACAGGGCTTGAACACTGAAGCTTTCTTT. Full variable domain (rest looked up from reference TRBV28 and TRBJ1-1): DVKVTQSSRYLVKRTGEKVFLECVQDMDHENMFWYRQDPGLGLRLIYFSYDVKMKEKGDIPEGYSVSREKKERFSLILESASTNQTSMYLCASSLGGQGLNTEAFFGQGTRLTVV.

CDR3 sequence reads: CATTTGANTDTQYF. The CDR3 region has the DNA TGTGCAACTACAACGGGGGCCAATACAGATACGCAGTATTTT. The chain employs TRBV19 and TRBJ2-3; tentatively, D is TRBD1 or TRBD2 (6 bases each). Germline lookup yields CDR1 LNHDA and CDR2 SQIVND (reference sequence). The CDR3 runs 14 residues.

The chain recombines TRBV5-1 with TRBJ1-4; D unresolved. This CDR3 is 14 amino acids long. Per the germline V gene, CDR1 is SGHRS and CDR2 is YFSETQ. V was pared by 2 bases and J by 5 bases, with 10 bases between. CDR3 DNA: TGCGCCAGCAGCTTAGGAGGAGTCAATGAAAAACTGTTTTTT. Encoded protein: CASSLGGVNEKLFF. Full variable domain (missing parts from reference TRBV5-1 and TRBJ1-4): KAGVTQTPRYLIKTRGQQVTLSCSPISGHRSVSWYQQTPGQGLQFLFEYFSETQRNKGNFPGRFSGRQFSNSRSEMNVSTLELGDSALYLCASSLGGVNEKLFFGSGTQLSVL.

V and J are TRBV7-2 and TRBJ1-5, with 12 positions matching TRBD1. With V trimmed by 2 bases and J by 6 bases, 8 bases remained unmatched. This CDR3 spans 17 amino acids. Germline V CDR1 and CDR2: SGHTA, FQGNSA. CDR3 DNA: TGTGCCAGCAGCTTACGGGGACAGGGGGCGAAATTTCAGCCCCAGCATTTT. Encoded protein: CASSLRGQGAKFQPQHF.

The rearrangement joins TRBV7-2 to TRBJ1-1, with 8 nucleotides matching TRBD1. Germline V gives CDR1 SGHTA, CDR2 FQGNSA. The V gene end was trimmed by 5 bases and the J gene end by 9 bases; junction bases not matched to a gene: 8. CDR3 length: 13 amino acids. DNA for the CDR3: TGTGCCAGCAGCCCCAGGGGGCGGCAGAAAGCTTTCTTT. This encodes CASSPRGRQKAFF.

CDR3 protein: CASSRRRVNYGYTF. CDR3 nucleotides: TGTGCCAGCAGCCGGAGGCGCGTAAACTATGGCTACACCTTC. The rearrangement uses TRBV6-5 and TRBJ1-2; unclear D gene. Germline V gene lookup returns CDR1 MNHEY and CDR2 SVGAGI. Trimming stripped 6 bases from V and 2 bases from J, with 13 bases between. The CDR3 sequence is 14 residues long.

The V gene is TRBV19, the J gene TRBJ2-3, with D possibly matching TRBD2 (7 bases). Germline loops: CDR1 LNHDA, CDR2 SQIVND (reference sequence). The CDR3 spans 15 residues. V lost 3 bases and J lost 1, with 11 bases in between. In DNA form, the CDR3 reads TGTGCCAGTAGTATTCCCGGGGGGCGCACAGATACGCAGTATTTT. Its protein product is CASSIPGGRTDTQYF. The variable domain in full, with the rest retrieved from reference TRBV19 and TRBJ2-3, is DGGITQSPKYLFRKEGQNVTLSCEQNLNHDAMYWYRQDPGQGLRLIYYSQIVNDFQKGDIAEGYSVSREKKESFPLTVTSAQKNPTAFYLCASSIPGGRTDTQYFGPGTRLTVL.